What follows is one T cell receptor (beta chain) and its context. The clone's antigen remains unknown. No much larger clone exists at a distance of one base, and base qualities are not known. The cohort comprised some 680 healthy bone marrow donors. At the time of sampling, every cohort member was nominally healthy, though immune exposures that went unrecorded were likely present. The donor was CMV seropositive and belonged to the group of more than 250 seropositive cohort members. A peripheral blood sample was collected from each donor, and TCR beta sequencing was performed on peripheral blood mononuclear cells. Genomic DNA was extracted from the blood cell samples with the Qiagen DNeasy Blood Extraction Kit. The library was made by the immunoSEQ multiplex PCR assay. For the multiplex PCR, a mixture combining 60 forward primers for TCR Vbeta segments and 13 reverse primers for TCR Jbeta segments was used. The CDR3 region of rearranged TCR beta genes was amplified from genomic DNA by a multiplex PCR assay. On the Illumina HiSeq System, the amplified TCR beta libraries were sequenced as 87-base-pair reads. Under the source paper's analysis protocol: Across the roughly 700 repertoires, a later analysis counted 78 million or so unique TCR beta chains, some 11 million of which were shared by at least two donors. Raw reads were error-corrected and collapsed into unique sequences with a nearest-neighbor algorithm that merged closely related sequences to remove PCR and sequencing errors. CDR3 sequences were aligned to IMGT reference sequences to assign V, D and J gene segments. For a sequence to be retained, at least a six-nucleotide match to both a V gene segment and a J gene segment was required. Rearrangements were called productive when the CDR3 lacked stop codons and stayed in frame with V and J; all others were non-productive. CDR3 was defined according to IMGT convention as the region running from the second conserved V-encoded cysteine to the conserved J-encoded phenylalanine. The earlier analysis of about 570 of the donors excluded any sequence lacking an unambiguous match to a single V gene segment. In an earlier analysis of approximately 590 of the donors, V segments were called functional above 56.7% productive rearrangements and were called segregating when the between-donor standard deviation exceeded 5%. A statistical classification framework was developed to diagnose cytomegalovirus status using the catalog of TCR beta chain sequences. In a later analysis, TCR nucleotide sequences were compared against IMGT/GENE-DB human TR gene sequences so that V and J genes could be assigned. Using the TCRdist pipeline, a later analysis assigned CDR3 sequences along with most-parsimonious VDJ recombination scenarios. In a later analysis, each TCR beta chain was defined by its CDR3 amino acid sequence together with its V-gene family, and reads without a unique V-gene family were excluded. To address suspected cross-contamination and a sequencing artifact, a later analysis removed around 600 highly shared, low-generation-probability nucleotide sequences. A later analysis calculated a clonal expansion index for each public chain from normalized within-repertoire ranks of inferred template counts. Generation probabilities in a later analysis came from a VDJ recombination model fitted to out-of-frame rearrangements, and those results were checked against IGoR. A later analysis scored TCR-TCR, TCR-HLA and TCR-CMV co-occurrence with hypergeometric tests, applying a repertoire-size bias correction to TCR pairs. To estimate false discovery rates, a later analysis permuted the HLA or CMV assignments 20 times. In a later analysis, co-occurring TCRs were grouped with DBSCAN, and TCRdist sequence similarity was added when clustering was performed within HLA-allele-positive subsets. Co-occurrence clustering excluded repertoires with fewer than 30,000 or more than 120,000 public chains, plus five with anomalous nucleotide sharing. The immuneACCESS repertoire file appears here via TCRdb, limited to in-frame rearrangements. These files lack a portion of the clones; in checked studies, under half of the deficit traces to unresolved V genes, and the cause of the others is not known. From that table come the V and J calls and clone size; the DNA was used to work out D and trimming. The sample table lists about 150,000 clones, roughly three quarters of them with a count of one. 6% to 8.5% of the sample comes from the top ten.

This sample was included in a study of cytomegalovirus exposure and HLA in healthy donors listed by TCRdb under 2017. As for the study more broadly: According to an earlier analysis of a few hundred of the donors, about 180 million T cells yielded roughly 110 million unique TCR beta sequences and approximately 300 Gb of sequence data. An early release that covered fewer than 750 HLA-typed donors contained approximately 300 gigabases of sequencing data and tens of millions of unique TCR sequences. Of the approximately 370 genotyped donors, 65% to 90% were placed in the genetic ancestry cluster associated with self-reported Caucasian donors. The study aimed to test whether cataloging public T cell receptors could reveal signatures of past pathogen exposure. The study used immunosequencing to profile the T cell repertoires of some 600 subjects and linked those repertoires to cytomegalovirus serostatus. A separate validation cohort of 90 to 150 different subjects was used in addition to the 666-subject first cohort. To predict cytomegalovirus infection status, the study brought together high-throughput TCR immunosequencing, statistical association of individual TCRs with disease status, and machine learning. A later analysis re-analyzed previously published TCR beta repertoires from about 600 donors and added high-resolution HLA genotyping to study TCR occurrence patterns. Rather than drawing on any new phenotypic data, the later analysis identified candidate immune exposures from TCR beta sequences and the way those sequences occurred across donors. An earlier analysis of some 500 of the donors applied high-throughput TCR beta sequencing to assess whether each TCR beta V gene segment acted as functional or pseudogenic. Alongside the repertoire data, information on donor age, sex, ethnicity and CMV serostatus was compiled. A later genetic analysis used genome-wide SNP genotypes for about 55% of the 666 donors, treating that subset as a discovery cohort. Every repertoire in the discovery cohort had been generated on one and the same sequencing platform. Class I and class II HLA loci were covered by the typing at four-digit resolution. Typing coverage differed by locus: A, B, C, DRB1 and DQB1 were typed in roughly 629-630 donors, DQA1 in about 510, DPA1 in around 610, and DPB1 in about 450. About five DR-DQ haplotypes were treated as single units for association and clustering because of strong linkage in the cohort. On average, approximately 250,000 unique TCR beta nucleotide sequences were sequenced per donor among several hundred genotyped donors of the cohort, with about 17% of those sequences being non-productive.

Broad study findings and their caveats: A total of 150 or so TCR beta chains were listed by the study as associated with cytomegalovirus. Compared with equally common non-associated chains, HLA-associated TCR beta chains in a later analysis were more clonally expanded and had lower generation probabilities. This cohort had only TCR beta chains sequenced, and the lack of alpha or paired-chain data limited which features could be detected. Some IMGT-functional V segments, including TRBV6-2 and TRBV6-3, could not be distinguished by the 87-base-pair reads and were therefore excluded. In vitro tests confirmed that a few of the cytomegalovirus-associated TCR beta chains recognize cytomegalovirus antigens. When HLA alleles, especially DR and DQ, strongly co-occurred, attributing TCR associations to individual alleles was difficult. A further reported finding was that TCR beta sequences accurately predicted the HLA-A and HLA-B alleles for most subjects in the first cohort. An association between a missense DCLRE1C variant and V-gene and J-gene trimming of TCR beta chains was found in a later genetic analysis and replicated in an independent cohort. CMV serostatus was the only immune exposure information available for the cohort. Specific HLA alleles were associated with roughly 16,000 TCR beta sequences at a false discovery rate of 0.05 in a later analysis. Because HLA typing was missing for some donors at each locus, association tests included only the typed subset. A later analysis reported that several top co-occurrence clusters appeared linked to parvovirus B19, influenza, CMV and Epstein-Barr virus. Broadly in line with IMGT annotations, most TCR beta V segments showed up in productive rearrangements about 87% or about 30% of the time in an earlier analysis of a few hundred of the donors. It was suggested by the authors that the approach could potentially be generalized to other disease states and immunological phenotypes. The classifier was reported to diagnose cytomegalovirus status with high specificity and sensitivity in both the original and validation cohorts. In a later genetic analysis, fewer N-insertions in productive TCRs were reported among donors in an Asian-associated ancestry cluster than the roughly 700-donor mean. According to a later analysis, TCR association rates differed among HLA loci, with DRB1 alleles showing the most associated TCRs and HLA-C alleles showing the fewest. Because counts were too low, seventeen rarely observed V segments, including chromosome 9 orphons, were left out of the earlier analysis of some 600 of the donors. Most TCR sequences were observed very rarely across donors, whereas some public TCRs were present in many individuals. According to a later analysis, most CMV-associated TCR beta chains appeared to be HLA-restricted, and the HLA associations seemed to be driven largely by CMV exposure. The presence/absence analyses assumed that sequencing depth was roughly uniform across donors, and that assumption may not be true. A cluster of highly shared sequence variants was judged likely to be a technical artifact of the sequencing pipeline. Linkage disequilibrium might explain the correlated functional status among segregating V segments, but an unknown experimental factor could not be ruled out.

Including cysteine and phenylalanine, the CDR3 has 14 amino acids. Only the CDR3 part of the read is kept: 42 bases, read in frame from the first base. The V end loses 7 bases and the J end loses 3 bases, and a stretch of 16 bases separates them. From the germline V gene, CDR1 is MDHEN and CDR2 is SYDVKM. This sequence was found in a man in his thirties or forties in good health and CMV-seropositive. Sequences were obtained from PBMCs. This chain is built from TRBV28 and TRBJ2-7, and the D gene may be TRBD2, 7 bases matching. The CDR3 protein sequence reads: CASTHGGGSYEQYF. At the DNA level, the sequence is TGTGCCAGCACCCACGGGGGCGGGAGCTACGAGCAGTACTTC.